This TCR beta chain originates from a study of blood T cell repertoires in COVID-19. The overall study: The samples span acute and convalescent COVID-19 from the United States, Italy and Spain. Sources were T cells, B-cell-depleted T cells, or PBMCs; the material itself was cDNA or gDNA.

Method: immunoSEQ multiplex PCR; TCRdb's copy keeps in-frame clones and lacks some. Among roughly 270,000 clones listed, 85% were seen once. CDR3 length: 15 residues. In germline, CDR1 is LNHNV, CDR2 YYDKDF (reference sequence). Trimming at V came to 1 base and at J to 3 bases, leaving 5 bases not matched to a gene. Cohort placement rested on clinical history that participants reported themselves. The specimen sequenced was PBMCs or T cells enriched from blood (not recorded which). The receptor's source is a woman aged 45-65 years who had recovered from COVID-19. The rearrangement links TRBV15 to TRBJ1-1, with 7 bases that match TRBD1. CDR3 coding DNA: TGTGCCACCAGCAGAGGAAAGGGGGCGGACACTGAAGCTTTCTTT. This codes for CATSRGKGADTEAFF.